This T cell receptor beta chain was captured by sequencing in a study of patients and donors after allogeneic stem cell transplantation. The V gene lost 1 base and the J gene lost 7 bases, with 13 bases spanning the gap. Per germline, CDR1 DFQATT and CDR2 SNEGSKA (reference sequence). The CDR3 is made up of 13 amino acids. Each CDR3 protein gets one entry after TCRdb re-called the RT-PCR reads with MiXCR. The sample consists of over 400,000 distinct CDR3 sequences, 16% of them appearing once. V and J are TRBV20-1 and TRBJ2-5, with D tentatively TRBD2 (5 bases). The sample consisted of blood, either unsorted or a sorted T cell fraction (not recorded which). The sequence was collected from a human donor who was either an allogeneic HSCT recipient or a stem cell or donor lymphocyte infusion donor (not recorded which). It is not recorded whose cells these are; they may come from a transplant donor. The CDR3 is CSARVAAGWTQYF. The CDR3 DNA reads TGCAGTGCTAGAGTTGCGGCGGGTTGGACCCAGTACTTC.